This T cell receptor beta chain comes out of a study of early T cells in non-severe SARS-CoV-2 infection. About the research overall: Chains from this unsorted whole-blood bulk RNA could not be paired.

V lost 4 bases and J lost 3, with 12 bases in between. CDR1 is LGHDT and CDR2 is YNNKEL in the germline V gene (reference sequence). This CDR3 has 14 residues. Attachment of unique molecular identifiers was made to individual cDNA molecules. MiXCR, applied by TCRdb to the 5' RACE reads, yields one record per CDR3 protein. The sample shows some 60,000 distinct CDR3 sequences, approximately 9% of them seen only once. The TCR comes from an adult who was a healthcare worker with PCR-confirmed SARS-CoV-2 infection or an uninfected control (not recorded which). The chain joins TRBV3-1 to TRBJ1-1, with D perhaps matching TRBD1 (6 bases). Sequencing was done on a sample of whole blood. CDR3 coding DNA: TGTGCCAGCAGCCCGACAGGTACCGACACTGAAGCTTTCTTT. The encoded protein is CASSPTGTDTEAFF.